Listed here are 15 T cell receptor beta chains from one sample, sequenced in a study of post-analysis software for immune sequencing data. Study results and limitations: Included in a set of roughly five TRBV segments more frequent in patients than controls were TRBV5-6, TRBV5-1 and TRBV20-1.

Unique-molecular-identifier-tagged TCR beta cDNA libraries were used. MiXCR was run by TCRdb on the PCR reads, yielding one entry per CDR3 protein. Of over 700,000 distinct CDR3 sequences listed, roughly 27% are singletons. No antigen is known for these receptors. Sequenced material: blood. These TCRs come from a girl aged 5 to 17 with multiple sclerosis.

This clonotype occurred a few times. J is TRBJ2-3 and V is TRBV7-2, with D possibly being TRBD1 (5 bases). V gave up 7 bases and J gave up 1 base, with 12 bases separating them. The germline gives CDR1 SGHTA, CDR2 FQGNSA. This CDR3 has 14 residues. The CDR3 DNA is TGTGCCAGCAAGGGGTTCGGCCGCACAGATACGCAGTATTTT. Translated: CASKGFGRTDTQYF.

A few counts support this clonotype. The junction differs from germline at one of its ends, possibly a read error. The chain joins TRBV7-2 to TRBJ2-6, with D possibly matching TRBD2 (6 bases). Germline CDR1 reads SGHTA; CDR2 reads FQGNSA. This CDR3 has 15 residues. The CDR3 DNA follows: TGTGCCAGCAGCTCGCTTGCAGGAGGGGCCAGCGTCCTGACTTTC. It encodes CASSSLAGGASVLTF. Combining the CDR3 with reference TRBV7-2 and TRBJ2-6 gives the whole variable domain GAGVSQSPSNKVTEKGKDVELRCDPISGHTALYWYRQSLGQGLEFLIYFQGNSAPDKSGLPSDRFSAERTGGSVSTLTIQRTQQEDSAVYLCASSSLAGGASVLTFGAGSRLTVL.

The rearrangement uses TRBV18 and TRBJ1-6, with a weak D call TRBD1 (5 bases). The germline V gene encodes CDR1 KGHSH and CDR2 LQKENI. CDR3 length: 15 amino acids. Between the trimmed V and J ends, which lost 4 bases and 5 bases, there was a span of 12 bases. This CDR3 is CASSLDGADNSPLHF. The CDR3 nucleotides read TGTGCCAGCTCACTGGATGGGGCCGATAATTCACCCCTCCACTTT.

CDR3 in DNA: TGCAGCGTCCTGGACCTAGCGGGGGCCAACGTCCTGACTTTC. Encoded protein: CSVLDLAGANVLTF. The chain joins TRBV29-1 to TRBJ2-6; possibly TRBD2 for D (6 bases). From germline, CDR1 is SQVTM and CDR2 ANQGSEA. The CDR3 contains 14 residues. Trimming shortened V by 6 bases and J by 4 bases, and 13 bases separated the two germline ends.

This clonotype was found a few times. The V gene is TRBV10-3, the J gene TRBJ2-1; no definite D call. The CDR3 runs 12 residues. V was pared by 2 bases and J by 8 bases, with 7 bases between. Germline lookup yields CDR1 ENHRY and CDR2 SYGVKD. The CDR3 here is CAISEVGYEQFF. CDR3 DNA sequence: TGTGCCATCAGTGAGGTCGGTTATGAGCAGTTCTTC.

The chain is built from TRBV28 and TRBJ2-7, with 7 bases aligning to TRBD1. The J call is uncertain, as TRBJ2-5 better fits the DNA end. The CDR3 length is 14 residues. The germline V gene has CDR1 MDHEN and CDR2 SYDVKM. CDR3 sequence reads: CASRAPGQLGTQYF. The DNA for the CDR3 is TGTGCCAGCAGGGCACCGGGACAGCTGGGGACCCAGTACTTC.

The chain couples TRBV3-1 to TRBJ1-5, with D unclear. The CDR3 is 14 amino acids. CDR1 is LGHDT, CDR2 YNNKEL, per germline (reference sequence). V was shortened by 1 base and J by 3 bases, with 7 bases between the two germline ends. The CDR3 nucleotides read TGTGCCAGCAGCCAAGTCACAAACAATCAGCCCCAGCATTTT. Protein product: CASSQVTNNQPQHF.

The genes are TRBV29-1 and TRBJ1-4, with D tentatively TRBD1 (6 bases). The CDR3 contains 13 residues. Trimming cost V 8 bases and J 4 bases, with 14 bases left between them. From germline, CDR1 is SQVTM and CDR2 ANQGSEA. The CDR3 protein is CSHEGGGNEKLFF. CDR3 in DNA: TGCAGCCATGAGGGGGGCGGTAATGAAAAACTGTTTTTT.

The chain uses TRBV9 and TRBJ1-5, with a weak D call TRBD1 (5 bases). The CDR3 has 13 residues. Deletions cut 3 bases from V and 7 bases from J, with 11 bases between. Germline assignment: CDR1 SGDLS and CDR2 YYNGEE. The CDR3: CASSAGPRQPQHF. DNA for the CDR3: TGTGCCAGCAGCGCGGGACCCCGACAGCCCCAGCATTTT.

The chain joins TRBV12-3 or TRBV12-4 to TRBJ2-5; D possibly corresponds to TRBD1 (6 bases). The CDR3 loop spans 14 amino acids. Trimming shortened V by 3 bases and J by 2 bases, and 10 bases separated the two germline ends. The CDR3 loop reads CASSLGTHQETQYF. The CDR3 nucleotides read TGTGCCAGCAGTTTGGGGACACATCAAGAGACCCAGTACTTC.

This rearrangement joins TRBV6-2 or TRBV6-3 to TRBJ2-1; 7 positions agree with TRBD2. CDR1 is MNHEY, CDR2 SVGEGT, per germline. Unmatched junction bases numbered 15, after V lost 5 bases and J lost 5 bases. The CDR3 is made up of 17 amino acids. The CDR3 region is CASSPQRGGTNHNEQFF. For the CDR3, the DNA is TGTGCCAGCAGTCCACAGAGGGGCGGGACTAACCACAATGAGCAGTTCTTC.

J is TRBJ2-3 and V is TRBV9; D call uncertain. Trimming left V 3 bases short and J 6 bases short, with 8 bases between. Germline assignment: CDR1 SGDLS and CDR2 YYNGEE. CDR3 length: 12 residues. The CDR3 region is CASSANSDTQYF. The DNA for the CDR3 is TGTGCCAGCAGCGCAAATTCGGATACGCAGTATTTT. The full variable domain, with the rest looked up from reference TRBV9 and TRBJ2-3, is DSGVTQTPKHLITATGQRVTLRCSPRSGDLSVYWYQQSLDQGLQFLIQYYNGEERAKGNILERFSAQQFPDLHSELNLSSLELGDSALYFCASSANSDTQYFGPGTRLTVL.

The chain is built from TRBV5-1 and TRBJ2-5; TRBD1 aligns across 10 bases. Germline V gene lookup returns CDR1 SGHRS and CDR2 YFSETQ. The CDR3 covers 16 residues. V shed 4 bases and J 6 bases; nucleotides not matched to a gene: 12. The CDR3 region has the DNA TGCGCCAGCAGCAAGCAGGACAGGGGGGTATCGAAGACCCAGTACTTC. The encoded protein is CASSKQDRGVSKTQYF.

The rearrangement links TRBV6-2 or TRBV6-3 to TRBJ1-2, with D unclear. The ends were cut back, 2 bases at V and 2 bases at J, with 3 bases in the middle. The germline V gene encodes CDR1 MNHEY and CDR2 SVGEGT. The CDR3 runs 12 residues. This CDR3 reads CASSYLNYGYTF. DNA for the CDR3: TGTGCCAGCAGTTACCTGAACTATGGCTACACCTTC.

The rearrangement joins TRBV20-1 to TRBJ2-1; possible D gene TRBD2, 5 bases. The V gene's germline CDR1 is DFQATT and CDR2 SNEGSKA (reference sequence). The CDR3 has 16 residues. Trimming stripped 6 bases from V and 2 bases from J, with 20 bases between. CDR3 protein: CSATFRGRSTYNEQFF. The CDR3 bases are TGCAGTGCGACTTTCCGAGGGAGAAGTACCTACAATGAGCAGTTCTTC.